The rows below give T cell receptor beta chains drawn from one sample of a study of regulatory T cells in long-lasting Graves disease. One entry per CDR3 protein, called by TCRdb with MiXCR from the multiplex PCR reads. Seen here are 500,000 or so distinct CDR3 sequences, about a sixth observed once, and the top ten hold 9% to 15%. This same sample was also taken into another study, of T cells in Graves' hyperthyroidism and ophthalmopathy.

This material consisted of peripheral blood mononuclear cells (PBMCs), taken at new diagnosis, from a patient treated with antithyroid drugs. These receptors originate from a man between 35 and 55 years old with Graves disease. Each CDR3 is given with its conserved first and last residue. The D gene is left open where the match is weak. Size tells how often a clone was seen (once, few, many) or the class of an expanded clone, and some rows leave it out.

V gene: TRBV5-1; D gene: -; clone size: many; J gene: TRBJ1-1; CDR3 length: 14; CDR3 DNA: TGCGCCAGCAGTCAGGGTGTTTCGCGAACTGAAGCTTTCTTT; CDR3 protein: CASSQGVSRTEAFF
V gene: TRBV4-2; D gene: -; clone size: -; J gene: TRBJ2-4; CDR3 length: 14; CDR3 DNA: TGTGCCAGCAGCCAAGACAGGGCCAAAAACATTCAGTACTTC; CDR3 protein: CASSQDRAKNIQYF
V gene: TRBV29-1; D gene: -; clone size: few; J gene: TRBJ1-1; CDR3 length: 12; CDR3 DNA: TGCAGCGTGGCCGGACAGACGATTGAAGCTTTCTTT; CDR3 protein: CSVAGQTIEAFF
V gene: TRBV2; D gene: TRBD2; clone size: many; J gene: TRBJ2-3; CDR3 length: 16; CDR3 DNA: TGTGCCAGCAGTGCAGTTCTAGCGGGAAAACGGAATACGCAGTATTTT; CDR3 protein: CASSAVLAGKRNTQYF
V gene: TRBV12-3/TRBV12-4; D gene: TRBD2; clone size: -; J gene: TRBJ2-3; CDR3 length: 16; CDR3 DNA: TGTGCCAGCAGTTTTACTAGCGGGTTACGCACAGATACGCAGTATTTT; CDR3 protein: CASSFTSGLRTDTQYF
V gene: TRBV5-1; D gene: TRBD2; clone size: few; J gene: TRBJ2-3; CDR3 length: 17; CDR3 DNA: TGCGCCAGCAGCTTGGAGGGACTAGCGGGCAACACAGATACGCAGTATTTT; CDR3 protein: CASSLEGLAGNTDTQYF
V gene: TRBV19; D gene: -; clone size: -; J gene: TRBJ1-6; CDR3 length: 15; CDR3 DNA: TGTGCCAGTAGTTATACGACAAATTATAATTCACCCCTCCACTTT; CDR3 protein: CASSYTTNYNSPLHF
V gene: TRBV6-5; D gene: TRBD2; clone size: many; J gene: TRBJ2-1; CDR3 length: 16; CDR3 DNA: TGTGCCAGCAGTTACTCTAGACTAGCGGGAGTGAATGAGCAGTTCTTC; CDR3 protein: CASSYSRLAGVNEQFF
V gene: TRBV25-1; D gene: TRBD2; clone size: few; J gene: TRBJ2-7; CDR3 length: 14; CDR3 DNA: TGTGCCAGCAATCCCACGGGGGGGATGTACGAGCAGTACTTC; CDR3 protein: CASNPTGGMYEQYF
V gene: TRBV29-1; D gene: -; clone size: many; J gene: TRBJ2-7; CDR3 length: 12; CDR3 DNA: TGCAGCGTTGAAATAGGGTCCTACGAGCAGTACTTC; CDR3 protein: CSVEIGSYEQYF
V gene: TRBV11-2; D gene: TRBD1; clone size: many; J gene: TRBJ2-6; CDR3 length: 20; CDR3 DNA: TGTGCCAGCAGCCGACAAAAAGCCGGGACAGGGGGCGCTGGGGCCAACGTCCTGACTTTC; CDR3 protein: CASSRQKAGTGGAGANVLTF
V gene: TRBV7-9; D gene: TRBD2; clone size: many; J gene: TRBJ2-7; CDR3 length: 15; CDR3 DNA: TGTGCCAGCAGCTTAGTTCTAGCGGGGAGCGACGAGCAGTACTTC; CDR3 protein: CASSLVLAGSDEQYF
V gene: TRBV18; D gene: -; clone size: -; J gene: TRBJ2-1; CDR3 length: 13; CDR3 DNA: TGTGCCAGCTCTCGGGAGTCGATATATGAGCAGTTCTTC; CDR3 protein: CASSRESIYEQFF
V gene: TRBV20-1; D gene: -; clone size: -; J gene: TRBJ2-7; CDR3 length: 14; CDR3 DNA: TGCAGTTCGGGAAAGAGCGGATTGTTGAGCGAGCAGTACTTC; CDR3 protein: CSSGKSGLLSEQYF
V gene: TRBV6-1; D gene: -; clone size: many; J gene: TRBJ2-7; CDR3 length: 16; CDR3 DNA: TGTGCCAGCAGTGACCAACGGCCGGGAAGGAAGGGCGAGCAGTACTTC; CDR3 protein: CASSDQRPGRKGEQYF
V gene: TRBV11-2; D gene: TRBD2; clone size: -; J gene: TRBJ2-5; CDR3 length: 15; CDR3 DNA: TGTGCCAGCAGCTTAGGACTAGCGGGATGTGAGACCCAGTACTTC; CDR3 protein: CASSLGLAGCETQYF
V gene: TRBV12-3/TRBV12-4; D gene: -; clone size: -; J gene: TRBJ2-1; CDR3 length: 13; CDR3 DNA: TGTGCCAGCAGTTCTAGGGGGTACAATGAGCAGTTCTTC; CDR3 protein: CASSSRGYNEQFF
V gene: TRBV28; D gene: -; clone size: few; J gene: TRBJ2-1; CDR3 length: 13; CDR3 DNA: TGTGCCAGCAGACCACTAGGGGTCCATGAGCAGTTCTTC; CDR3 protein: CASRPLGVHEQFF
V gene: TRBV28; D gene: -; clone size: few; J gene: TRBJ1-5; CDR3 length: 12; CDR3 DNA: TGTGCCAGCAGTTTTCCCCGTCAGCCCCAGCATTTT; CDR3 protein: CASSFPRQPQHF
V gene: TRBV30; D gene: -; clone size: -; J gene: TRBJ2-7; CDR3 length: 13; CDR3 DNA: TGTGCCTGGAGTGTATCGTCTGGTGACGAGCAGTACTTC; CDR3 protein: CAWSVSSGDEQYF
V gene: TRBV30; D gene: -; clone size: many; J gene: TRBJ2-5; CDR3 length: 12; CDR3 DNA: TGTGCCTGGAGTGGATTGGGAGAGACCCAGTACTTC; CDR3 protein: CAWSGLGETQYF
V gene: TRBV7-2; D gene: -; clone size: few; J gene: TRBJ2-1; CDR3 length: 11; CDR3 DNA: TGTGCCAGCAGCCTGAGGGTTGAGCAGTTCTTC; CDR3 protein: CASSLRVEQFF
V gene: TRBV30; D gene: -; clone size: many; J gene: TRBJ2-1; CDR3 length: 15; CDR3 DNA: TGTGCCTGGAGCGGTGACAGGAGCTCCTACAATGAGCAGTTCTTC; CDR3 protein: CAWSGDRSSYNEQFF
V gene: TRBV19; D gene: -; clone size: -; J gene: TRBJ1-1; CDR3 length: 14; CDR3 DNA: TGTGCCAGTAGGCCCCGTTCAGGGAACACTGAAGCTTTCTTT; CDR3 protein: CASRPRSGNTEAFF
V gene: TRBV6-1; D gene: -; clone size: many; J gene: TRBJ1-1; CDR3 length: 14; CDR3 DNA: TGTGCCAGCAGTGAAGCATGGGGGAAACCTGAAGCTTTCTTT; CDR3 protein: CASSEAWGKPEAFF
V gene: TRBV11-1; D gene: -; clone size: many; J gene: TRBJ2-3; CDR3 length: 15; CDR3 DNA: TGTGCCAGCAGCTTAGGGGCTAAACTCACAGATACGCAGTATTTT; CDR3 protein: CASSLGAKLTDTQYF
V gene: TRBV20-1; D gene: TRBD2; clone size: many; J gene: TRBJ2-3; CDR3 length: 16; CDR3 DNA: TGCAGTGCGTCCAGCGGGAGGGCCTCTAGCACAGATACGCAGTATTTT; CDR3 protein: CSASSGRASSTDTQYF
V gene: TRBV20-1; D gene: TRBD1; clone size: -; J gene: TRBJ2-1; CDR3 length: 14; CDR3 DNA: TGCAGTACACCGGGACAGGGTCCCTACAATGAGCAGTTCTTC; CDR3 protein: CSTPGQGPYNEQFF
V gene: TRBV10-2; D gene: -; clone size: -; J gene: TRBJ1-5; CDR3 length: 14; CDR3 DNA: TGCGCCAGCAGTGACCAGGCAGGCAATCAGCCCCAGCATTTT; CDR3 protein: CASSDQAGNQPQHF
V gene: TRBV28; D gene: -; clone size: many; J gene: TRBJ2-1; CDR3 length: 13; CDR3 DNA: TGTGCCACGAGCTTTTCAGTTGCGTATGAGCAGTTCTTC; CDR3 protein: CATSFSVAYEQFF
V gene: TRBV6-1; D gene: -; clone size: many; J gene: TRBJ2-5; CDR3 length: 14; CDR3 DNA: TGTGCCAGCAAAAGGAGCAGAACCCAAGAGACCCAGTACTTC; CDR3 protein: CASKRSRTQETQYF
V gene: TRBV6-9; D gene: TRBD2; clone size: few; J gene: TRBJ2-1; CDR3 length: 16; CDR3 DNA: TGTGCCAGCAGTTATACCGGGACTAGCGGGAGGAATGAGCAGTTCTTC; CDR3 protein: CASSYTGTSGRNEQFF
V gene: TRBV28; D gene: -; clone size: many; J gene: TRBJ2-7; CDR3 length: 15; CDR3 DNA: TGTGCCAGCAGTTCCCCGCGGAGGGTTCTCAACGAGCAGTACTTC; CDR3 protein: CASSSPRRVLNEQYF
V gene: TRBV28; D gene: -; clone size: few; J gene: TRBJ2-3; CDR3 length: 17; CDR3 DNA: TGTGCCAGCAGTTCCGAACCCTGGCCCATGAGCACAGATACGCAGTATTTT; CDR3 protein: CASSSEPWPMSTDTQYF
V gene: TRBV11-3; D gene: TRBD1; clone size: few; J gene: TRBJ2-5; CDR3 length: 14; CDR3 DNA: TGTGCCAGCAGCTTGACAGGGAACCAAGAGACCCAGTACTTC; CDR3 protein: CASSLTGNQETQYF
V gene: TRBV30; D gene: -; clone size: many; J gene: TRBJ1-4; CDR3 length: 15; CDR3 DNA: TGTGCCTGGAGTAGAAGGCCGAGAGGTAATGAAAAACTGTTTTTT; CDR3 protein: CAWSRRPRGNEKLFF
V gene: TRBV9; D gene: TRBD1; clone size: many; J gene: TRBJ2-5; CDR3 length: 15; CDR3 DNA: TGTGCCAGCAGCGTAGCTGGGACAGGGAAAGAGACCCAGTACTTC; CDR3 protein: CASSVAGTGKETQYF
V gene: TRBV5-1; D gene: TRBD1; clone size: many; J gene: TRBJ1-1; CDR3 length: 15; CDR3 DNA: TGTGCCAGCAGCTTGGCCGGGACAGGGGTTGTTGAAGCTTTCTTT; CDR3 protein: CASSLAGTGVVEAFF
V gene: TRBV2; D gene: TRBD1; clone size: many; J gene: TRBJ2-1; CDR3 length: 15; CDR3 DNA: TGTGCCAGCAGTACGGACAGGGGGGTCTACAATGAGCAGTTCTTC; CDR3 protein: CASSTDRGVYNEQFF
V gene: TRBV10-3; D gene: -; clone size: few; J gene: TRBJ1-4; CDR3 length: 13; CDR3 DNA: TGTGCCATGGCCGGCAGGGTGGGTGAAAAACTGTTTTTT; CDR3 protein: CAMAGRVGEKLFF
V gene: TRBV20-1; D gene: TRBD2; clone size: few; J gene: TRBJ2-7; CDR3 length: 15; CDR3 DNA: TGCAGTGCTAGACAACTAGCGGGAGGACACTACGAGCAGTACTTC; CDR3 protein: CSARQLAGGHYEQYF
V gene: TRBV30; D gene: TRBD1; clone size: few; J gene: TRBJ1-1; CDR3 length: 14; CDR3 DNA: TGTGCCGGAACAGGGGACGTTAGGAACACTGAAGCTTTCTTT; CDR3 protein: CAGTGDVRNTEAFF
V gene: TRBV11-2; D gene: TRBD1; clone size: -; J gene: TRBJ2-7; CDR3 length: 16; CDR3 DNA: TGTGCCAGCAGCTTAGGTTCGACAGGGGGCAGGTACGAGCAGTACTTC; CDR3 protein: CASSLGSTGGRYEQYF
V gene: TRBV20-1; D gene: -; clone size: many; J gene: TRBJ2-3; CDR3 length: 15; CDR3 DNA: TGCAGTGCTAGATCCCGACTAGAGAGCACAGATACGCAGTATTTT; CDR3 protein: CSARSRLESTDTQYF
V gene: TRBV7-9; D gene: TRBD1; clone size: -; J gene: TRBJ2-3; CDR3 length: 14; CDR3 DNA: TGTGCCAGCAGCCACCAGGGGGTCACAGATACGCAGTATTTT; CDR3 protein: CASSHQGVTDTQYF
V gene: TRBV28; D gene: TRBD2; clone size: many; J gene: TRBJ2-5; CDR3 length: 15; CDR3 DNA: TGTGCCAGCAGTTCGAGCGGGAGGGCCTTGGAGACCCAGTACTTC; CDR3 protein: CASSSSGRALETQYF
V gene: TRBV5-1; D gene: -; clone size: few; J gene: TRBJ2-5; CDR3 length: 14; CDR3 DNA: TGCGCCAGCTACGTCCCGGGCCTCGGGGAGACCCAGTACTTC; CDR3 protein: CASYVPGLGETQYF
V gene: TRBV11-2; D gene: -; clone size: many; J gene: TRBJ2-5; CDR3 length: 12; CDR3 DNA: TGTGCCAGCAGCTTACGGGTGGAGACCCAGTACTTC; CDR3 protein: CASSLRVETQYF
V gene: TRBV5-1; D gene: -; clone size: many; J gene: TRBJ2-7; CDR3 length: 15; CDR3 DNA: TGCGCCAGCAGCTTAGCCGGGACACAGACCTACGAGCAGTACTTC; CDR3 protein: CASSLAGTQTYEQYF
V gene: TRBV4-2; D gene: TRBD2; clone size: few; J gene: TRBJ2-2; CDR3 length: 17; CDR3 DNA: TGTGCCAGCAGCCAAGATCGCGGGAGGTTGGTCACCGGGGAGCTGTTTTTT; CDR3 protein: CASSQDRGRLVTGELFF